This T cell receptor beta chain was sequenced in a study of response to subunit inactivated influenza vaccine. Points from the study as a whole: Authors proposed each seasonal influenza vaccination draws in few new T cells.

TCRdb reanalysed the RT-PCR reads using MiXCR and keeps one entry per CDR3 protein. This sample carries about 700,000 distinct CDR3 sequences, around 15% of them seen once, and the ten largest clones take approximately 7.6%. V lost 8 bases and J lost 4, with 17 bases in between. The germline gives CDR1 SNHLY, CDR2 FYNNEI. The CDR3 is 14 amino acids. For this clonotype: Its antigen remains unknown.

The input for sequencing was PBMCs from blood, taken about 14 days before vaccination. The chain recombines TRBV2 with TRBJ1-2; D call uncertain. This TCR derives from a man in his fifties who received an inactivated influenza vaccine. DNA of the CDR3: TGTGCCAGCTCCCCCAATCCCGATACCTATGGCTACACCTTC. Amino acid sequence: CASSPNPDTYGYTF. Using reference TRBV2 and TRBJ1-2 for the parts outside the CDR3, the full variable domain is EPEVTQTPSHQVTQMGQEVILRCVPISNHLYFYWYRQILGQKVEFLVSFYNNEISEKSEIFDDQFSVERPDGSNFTLKIRSTKLEDSAMYFCASSPNPDTYGYTFGSGTRLTVV.